A selection of T cell receptor beta chains follows, all from one sample in a study of T cell responses to AZD1222 COVID-19 vaccine. TCRdb's table, derived via immunoSEQ multiplex PCR, lists solely in-frame clones and lacks some. The sample carries under 80,000 clones, around 79% recorded once. Sequencing used peripheral blood, obtained on day 0 of MenACWY control vaccination. The receptor set was obtained from an adult in good health. Each CDR3 is given with its conserved first and last residue. Fields, in order: clone size, D gene, J gene, V gene, CDR3 protein, CDR3 DNA. The D gene is left open where the match is weak. Not every row has a clone size; where given, it reads once, few, many or a size class.

clone_size: few
d_call: TRBD2
j_call: TRBJ2-1
v_call: TRBV19
cdr3_aa: CASSDGTSGSNGTYNEQFF
cdr3_nt: TGTGCCAGTAGTGACGGGACTAGCGGGAGTAACGGCACCTACAATGAGCAGTTCTTC

clone_size: -
d_call: TRBD2
j_call: TRBJ2-3
v_call: TRBV19
cdr3_aa: CASSTYDGGDTQYF
cdr3_nt: TGTGCCAGTAGTACCTATGACGGGGGGGATACGCAGTATTTT

clone_size: -
d_call: -
j_call: TRBJ1-3
v_call: TRBV9
cdr3_aa: CARSAGGGAGNTIYF
cdr3_nt: TGTGCCCGCAGCGCCGGGGGGGGTGCTGGAAACACCATATATTTT

clone_size: -
d_call: TRBD2
j_call: TRBJ2-5
v_call: TRBV15
cdr3_aa: CATSSRLAARETQYF
cdr3_nt: TGTGCCACCAGCTCAAGACTAGCGGCCCGGGAGACCCAGTACTTC

clone_size: few
d_call: TRBD1
j_call: TRBJ2-2
v_call: TRBV11-2
cdr3_aa: CASSFLRGRTTGELFF
cdr3_nt: TGTGCCAGCAGCTTCCTCAGGGGGCGCACCACCGGGGAGCTGTTTTTT

clone_size: -
d_call: TRBD1
j_call: TRBJ2-7
v_call: TRBV2
cdr3_aa: CASSARDRVLGEQYF
cdr3_nt: TGTGCCAGCAGTGCCCGGGACAGGGTTCTTGGCGAGCAGTACTTC

clone_size: -
d_call: -
j_call: TRBJ2-7
v_call: TRBV7-2
cdr3_aa: CASSLGGVSSYEQYF
cdr3_nt: TGTGCCAGCAGCTTAGGGGGCGTGAGCTCCTACGAGCAGTACTTC

clone_size: -
d_call: -
j_call: TRBJ1-4
v_call: TRBV10-3
cdr3_aa: CAISDGANEKLFF
cdr3_nt: TGTGCCATCAGTGACGGGGCTAATGAAAAACTGTTTTTT

clone_size: few
d_call: -
j_call: TRBJ1-1
v_call: TRBV9
cdr3_aa: CASSVQGHTEAFF
cdr3_nt: TGTGCCAGCAGCGTACAAGGACACACTGAAGCTTTCTTT

clone_size: -
d_call: -
j_call: TRBJ1-1
v_call: TRBV27
cdr3_aa: CASSSHARGTTEAFF
cdr3_nt: TGTGCCAGCAGTTCTCACGCCCGGGGAACTACTGAAGCTTTCTTT

clone_size: -
d_call: -
j_call: TRBJ1-6
v_call: TRBV4-3
cdr3_aa: CASSQERGESSPLHF
cdr3_nt: TGCGCCAGCAGCCAAGAAAGGGGGGAGAGTTCACCCCTCCACTTT

clone_size: -
d_call: -
j_call: TRBJ1-5
v_call: TRBV28
cdr3_aa: CASSGGHLRKGNQPQHF
cdr3_nt: TGTGCCAGCAGTGGCGGGCACCTACGGAAGGGCAATCAGCCCCAGCATTTT

clone_size: once
d_call: -
j_call: TRBJ1-2
v_call: TRBV18
cdr3_aa: CASSPPGQGHGYTF
cdr3_nt: TGTGCCAGCTCACCACCGGGCCAGGGCCATGGCTACACCTTC

clone_size: -
d_call: TRBD2
j_call: TRBJ2-1
v_call: TRBV5-4
cdr3_aa: CASSGGGSYNEQFF
cdr3_nt: TGTGCCAGCTCCGGCGGGGGATCCTACAATGAGCAGTTCTTC

clone_size: -
d_call: -
j_call: TRBJ1-1
v_call: TRBV6-6
cdr3_aa: CASRVHRNTEAFF
cdr3_nt: TGTGCCAGCAGGGTTCATCGGAACACTGAAGCTTTCTTT

clone_size: -
d_call: -
j_call: TRBJ2-3
v_call: TRBV11-2
cdr3_aa: CASSPRGAGDSSTDTQYF
cdr3_nt: TGTGCCAGCAGCCCTCGGGGAGCGGGTGACTCTAGCACAGATACGCAGTATTTT

clone_size: -
d_call: TRBD1
j_call: TRBJ2-5
v_call: TRBV9
cdr3_aa: CASSIRTGEHSETQYF
cdr3_nt: TGTGCCAGCAGCATCCGGACAGGGGAACATTCGGAGACCCAGTACTTC

clone_size: -
d_call: -
j_call: TRBJ1-6
v_call: TRBV28
cdr3_aa: CASSPNTNSPLHF
cdr3_nt: TGTGCCAGCAGTCCTAACACTAATTCACCCCTCCACTTT

clone_size: -
d_call: TRBD1
j_call: TRBJ2-7
v_call: TRBV5-1
cdr3_aa: CASSPTTGSHEQYF
cdr3_nt: TGCGCCAGCAGCCCAACGACAGGGTCCCACGAGCAGTACTTC

clone_size: -
d_call: -
j_call: TRBJ1-4
v_call: TRBV6-5
cdr3_aa: CASGQLNEKLFF
cdr3_nt: TGTGCCAGCGGGCAATTAAATGAAAAACTGTTTTTT

clone_size: once
d_call: TRBD2
j_call: TRBJ2-1
v_call: TRBV11-2
cdr3_aa: CASSLDEGGGYNEQFF
cdr3_nt: TGTGCCAGCAGCTTAGATGAGGGCGGGGGGTACAATGAGCAGTTCTTC

clone_size: -
d_call: -
j_call: TRBJ1-2
v_call: TRBV20-1
cdr3_aa: CSASWGIYGYTF
cdr3_nt: TGCAGTGCTAGTTGGGGGATCTATGGCTACACCTTC

clone_size: few
d_call: -
j_call: TRBJ1-6
v_call: TRBV11-2
cdr3_aa: CASSTNGSPLHF
cdr3_nt: TGTGCCAGCAGCACTAATGGGTCACCCCTCCACTTT

clone_size: -
d_call: -
j_call: TRBJ2-7
v_call: TRBV5-5
cdr3_aa: CASSPSGQAGYEQYF
cdr3_nt: TGTGCCAGCAGCCCTAGTGGCCAGGCCGGTTACGAGCAGTACTTC

clone_size: few
d_call: TRBD1
j_call: TRBJ1-2
v_call: TRBV10-1
cdr3_aa: CASTLLDRTGSPTNYGYTF
cdr3_nt: TGCGCCAGCACCCTCCTTGACAGGACAGGGAGCCCCACTAACTATGGCTACACCTTC

clone_size: -
d_call: TRBD1
j_call: TRBJ1-4
v_call: TRBV7-9
cdr3_aa: CASSATGGPNEKLFF
cdr3_nt: TGTGCCAGCAGCGCCACAGGGGGCCCTAATGAAAAACTGTTTTTT

clone_size: -
d_call: TRBD2
j_call: TRBJ2-3
v_call: TRBV5-1
cdr3_aa: CASSFTSAERDTQYF
cdr3_nt: TGCGCCAGCAGCTTCACTAGCGCCGAGAGAGATACGCAGTATTTT

clone_size: -
d_call: -
j_call: TRBJ2-3
v_call: TRBV11-2
cdr3_aa: CASSPGVTRDADTQYF
cdr3_nt: TGTGCCAGCAGCCCCGGGGTGACCCGGGACGCAGATACGCAGTATTTT

clone_size: once
d_call: -
j_call: TRBJ1-6
v_call: TRBV5-6
cdr3_aa: CASSGSTVLGSPLHF
cdr3_nt: TGTGCCAGCAGCGGGTCGACAGTTTTAGGTTCACCCCTCCACTTT

clone_size: -
d_call: TRBD2
j_call: TRBJ2-5
v_call: TRBV7-6
cdr3_aa: CASSLAGGSVQETQYF
cdr3_nt: TGTGCCAGCAGCTTAGCTGGCGGGAGTGTACAAGAGACCCAGTACTTC

clone_size: -
d_call: TRBD1
j_call: TRBJ1-4
v_call: TRBV9
cdr3_aa: CASSPRDRVNEKLFF
cdr3_nt: TGTGCCAGCAGCCCAAGAGACAGGGTTAATGAAAAACTGTTTTTT

clone_size: few
d_call: -
j_call: TRBJ2-3
v_call: TRBV6-2/TRBV6-3
cdr3_aa: CASSQTPTATDTQYF
cdr3_nt: TGTGCCAGCAGCCAAACCCCGACAGCCACAGATACGCAGTATTTT

clone_size: once
d_call: -
j_call: TRBJ1-1
v_call: TRBV6-5
cdr3_aa: CASSPLWGNTEAFF
cdr3_nt: TGTGCCAGCAGTCCGCTCTGGGGTAACACTGAAGCTTTCTTT

clone_size: once
d_call: -
j_call: TRBJ1-1
v_call: TRBV27
cdr3_aa: CASSLGAHSETEAFF
cdr3_nt: TGTGCCAGCAGTTTAGGGGCCCACAGCGAAACTGAAGCTTTCTTT

clone_size: -
d_call: -
j_call: TRBJ1-6
v_call: TRBV30
cdr3_aa: CAWVTGKNSPLHF
cdr3_nt: TGTGCCTGGGTAACAGGGAAGAATTCACCCCTCCACTTT

clone_size: -
d_call: TRBD1
j_call: TRBJ2-2
v_call: TRBV3-1/TRBV3-2
cdr3_aa: CASSQVWTGANTGELFF
cdr3_nt: TGTGCCAGCAGCCAAGTTTGGACAGGAGCCAACACCGGGGAGCTGTTTTTT

clone_size: -
d_call: TRBD1
j_call: TRBJ1-2
v_call: TRBV5-1
cdr3_aa: CASSSGQVDSPYGYTF
cdr3_nt: TGCGCCAGCAGCTCGGGACAGGTCGACTCCCCGTATGGCTACACCTTC